One and the same sample provided the 13 T cell receptor beta chains below, sequenced in a study of cytomegalovirus exposure and HLA in healthy donors. Produced via immunoSEQ multiplex PCR; TCRdb's table is partial and in-frame only. The data hold roughly 330,000 clones, with roughly 87% observed a single time. Specimen: PBMCs. The receptor source for this set is a woman under 40 in good health and CMV-seropositive.

This chain joins TRBV6-1 and TRBJ1-5; D remains ambiguous. The V and J ends lost 6 bases and 2 bases respectively, with 11 bases between them. Germline assignment: CDR1 MNHNS and CDR2 SASEGT. The CDR3 loop spans 14 amino acids. The CDR3 loop reads CASRSPGRNQPQHF. The CDR3 DNA is TGTGCCAGCAGATCGCCGGGTCGCAATCAGCCCCAGCATTTT.

V gene TRBV7-6 combines with J gene TRBJ2-3; D is undetermined. The CDR3 spans 14 residues. Deletions cut 1 base from V and 4 bases from J, with 9 bases between. CDR1 is SGHVS, CDR2 FNYEAQ, per germline. The CDR3 sequence: CASSLEAGADTQYF. The CDR3 DNA sequence: TGTGCCAGCAGCTTAGAGGCAGGTGCAGATACGCAGTATTTT.

This chain uses TRBV9 with TRBJ2-7, with D tentatively TRBD1 or TRBD2 (5 bases each). The CDR3 is 15 amino acids. V gave up 0 bases and J gave up 0 bases, with 10 bases separating them. Per germline, CDR1 SGDLS and CDR2 YYNGEE. CDR3 amino acids: CASSVGDGSSYEQYF. CDR3 nucleotides: TGTGCCAGCAGCGTAGGGGACGGTAGCTCCTACGAGCAGTACTTC.

The V gene is TRBV28, the J gene TRBJ1-1; D gene unclear. Germline assignment: CDR1 MDHEN and CDR2 SYDVKM. V lost 3 bases, J lost 8 bases, and 10 bases lay in between. CDR3 length: 12 residues. CDR3 loop: CASSFLSREAFF. CDR3 nucleotides: TGTGCCAGCAGTTTTTTATCGCGAGAAGCTTTCTTT.

In this sample, this clone turned up once. The CDR3 spells CASSSLGGPQPQHF. In DNA form, the CDR3 reads TGTGCCAGCAGTTCTCTGGGGGGGCCTCAGCCCCAGCATTTT. V is TRBV27 and J is TRBJ1-5; D may be TRBD1 (6 bases). V lost 4 bases and J lost 6, with 13 bases in between. Germline loops: CDR1 MNHEY, CDR2 SMNVEV (reference sequence). This CDR3 has 14 amino acids.

V and J are TRBV4-3 and TRBJ2-1; 15 nucleotides agree with TRBD2. Germline V gene sequence: CDR1 LGHNA, CDR2 YSLEER. After removal of 4 bases from V and 8 bases from J, the junction contained 12 bases not matched to a gene. This CDR3 region has 18 residues. The CDR3 sequence is CASSPGLAGGLALDEQFF. In DNA form, the CDR3 reads TGCGCCAGCAGCCCGGGACTAGCGGGGGGACTTGCTCTAGATGAGCAGTTCTTC.

V and J are TRBV11-2 and TRBJ2-3; D ambiguous. The germline gives CDR1 SGHAT, CDR2 FQNNGV. V was trimmed by 3 bases and J by 0 bases, leaving 10 bases between them. The CDR3 runs to 15 residues. The CDR3 DNA is TGTGCCAGCAGCTTGTATCTCGCTAGCACAGATACGCAGTATTTT. Translation: CASSLYLASTDTQYF. Complete variable domain (other parts from reference TRBV11-2 and TRBJ2-3): EAGVAQSPRYKIIEKRQSVAFWCNPISGHATLYWYQQILGQGPKLLIQFQNNGVVDDSQLPKDRFSAERLKGVDSTLKIQPAKLEDSAVYLCASSLYLASTDTQYFGPGTRLTVL.

The J gene is TRBJ2-3, the V gene TRBV4-2; 8 positions match TRBD2. CDR1 is LGHNA, CDR2 YNFKEQ, per germline. The junction had 3 bases not matched to a gene; V was cut back by 1 base and J by 3 bases. The CDR3 covers 15 residues. The CDR3 DNA is TGTGCCAGCAGCCAAGCGGGAGGGAGTACAGATACGCAGTATTTT. This translates into CASSQAGGSTDTQYF.

The V call is TRBV4-2, the J call TRBJ2-3, with no clear D. Per germline, CDR1 LGHNA and CDR2 YNFKEQ. Trimming removed 0 bases from V and 10 bases from J, with 14 bases in between. This CDR3 has 14 residues. CDR3 sequence (DNA): TGTGCCAGCAGCCAAGATCTAGGGCCTAGTGCGCAGTATTTT. This sequence encodes CASSQDLGPSAQYF.

The chain carries TRBV4-1 and TRBJ2-7, with TRBD1 matching 9 bases. The CDR3 loop spans 14 amino acids. Germline V gene lookup returns CDR1 MGHRA and CDR2 YSYEKL. J lost 3 bases, V lost 5 bases, and 5 bases had no gene match. The CDR3 DNA reads TGCGCCAGCAGCGATCCGGGACAGGGCTACGAGCAGTACTTC. Translated: CASSDPGQGYEQYF.

Comment on this clone: This same CDR3 is encoded by further DNA sequences in the sample. This sequence joins TRBV5-7 and TRBJ1-6; D gene unclear. TRBV5-7 falls under the ORF class, with uncertain function. V was clipped by 2 bases and J by 9 bases, with 18 bases between them. The CDR3 loop spans 16 amino acids. The CDR3 loop is CASSFSTTSLGSPLHF. CDR3 bases: TGTGCCAGCAGCTTCTCAACAACATCATTAGGTTCACCCCTCCACTTT.

V is TRBV6-1 and J is TRBJ2-7, with 9 bases that match TRBD1. The ends lost 5 bases at V and 6 bases at J; junction bases unmatched: 11. The germline V gene has CDR1 MNHNS and CDR2 SASEGT. The CDR3 is 15 amino acids. CDR3 nucleotide sequence: TGTGCCAGCAGTCCTGGGACAGGGATCGCCCGCGAGCAGTACTTC. The encoded protein is CASSPGTGIAREQYF.

V gene TRBV28 combines with J gene TRBJ2-1, with a weak D call TRBD2 (5 bases). The CDR3 covers 11 residues. The V and J ends lost 5 bases and 7 bases respectively, with 6 bases between them. The germline gives CDR1 MDHEN, CDR2 SYDVKM. This CDR3 reads CASSTSNEQFF. CDR3 DNA: TGTGCCAGCAGTACTAGTAATGAGCAGTTCTTC.